This T cell receptor beta chain was identified during a study of blood T cell repertoires in COVID-19. Germline CDR1 SGHTA, CDR2 FQGNSA. The CDR3 runs 15 residues. J was trimmed by 4 bases and V by 1 base; bases with no gene match: 6. Clones were read by immunoSEQ multiplex PCR, and TCRdb kept only the in-frame ones, dropping some. The sample consists of about 200,000 clones, around nine tenths of them appearing once. The TCR originated in a man aged 50-60 years with COVID-19, enrolled during active disease. This chain connects TRBV7-2 to TRBJ1-2; TRBD1 aligns across 7 bases. What was sequenced was peripheral blood. The CDR3 DNA follows: TGTGCCAGCAGCTTAGATAACAGGGGTGGCTATGGCTACACCTTC. It codes for CASSLDNRGGYGYTF.